This TCR beta chain was sequenced during a study of response to subunit inactivated influenza vaccine. One entry per CDR3 protein results from TCRdb running MiXCR on the RT-PCR reads. Of around 530,000 distinct CDR3 sequences in the sample, about 15% were seen once. The J segment lost 7 bases and the V segment lost 2 bases, leaving 11 bases of the junction unmatched. Germline CDR1 reads MGHRA; CDR2 reads YSYEKL. CDR3 length equals 17 residues. Study findings and constraints: T cells newly recruited by each seasonal influenza vaccination are few, the authors suggested.

Only a few counts were recorded for this clonotype. Antigen specificity is unknown. The sequence was obtained from a man aged 50-75 years who received an inactivated influenza vaccine. Material: CD4+ T cells sorted from PBMCs, obtained about 24 months after vaccination. The chain combines TRBV4-1 with TRBJ2-1; 10 nucleotides match TRBD2. The CDR3 here is CASSQKGAGGLSNEQFF. The CDR3 DNA is TGCGCCAGCAGCCAAAAGGGAGCGGGGGGGTTGTCGAATGAGCAGTTCTTC.